The 29 T cell receptor beta chains below all came from one sample that was sequenced in a study of beta chain features in type 1 diabetes. Sequencing targeted expressed TCRB transcripts, as all isolated RNA had been reverse transcribed. Here immunoSEQ multiplex PCR was the method, and the copy in TCRdb shows in-frame clones only, minus some. Of 400,000 to 500,000 clones in the sample, about 15% were seen once. Sequencing was done on a sample of naive CD4+ T cells from blood. Receptors were obtained from a man aged 25 to 40 in good health.

The chain recombines TRBV11-2 with TRBJ2-1; D unresolved. Germline CDR1 SGHAT, CDR2 FQNNGV. CDR3 length equals 13 residues. V was pared by 5 bases and J by 10 bases, with 15 bases between. DNA of the CDR3: TGTGCCAGCAGCCCAGTCGCCCGAAAGGAGCAGTTCTTC. Protein: CASSPVARKEQFF.

This chain connects TRBV9 to TRBJ2-2, with 9 nucleotides matching TRBD2. J was trimmed by 0 bases and V by 4 bases; bases with no gene match: 16. CDR3 length: 20 residues. The germline V gene encodes CDR1 SGDLS and CDR2 YYNGEE. The CDR3 DNA reads TGTGCCAGCAGCTTCAACCCCTGGGCTAGCGGGGTGGCGAACACCGGGGAGCTGTTTTTT. Its translation: CASSFNPWASGVANTGELFF.

The CDR3 spells CASSTGTGGRETQYF. The CDR3 DNA is TGTGCCAGTAGTACCGGGACAGGGGGTCGAGAGACCCAGTACTTC. The chain employs TRBV19 and TRBJ2-5, with TRBD1 identical over 11 bases. Germline values: CDR1 LNHDA, CDR2 SQIVND (reference sequence). Trimming cost V 4 bases and J 4 bases; bases outside gene matches: 5. The CDR3 contains 15 residues.

The chain links TRBV21-1 to TRBJ2-7; TRBD2 is the table's D call, not checked against the DNA. TRBV21-1 is shown as a pseudogene. The CDR3 length is 15 residues. The CDR3 DNA reads TGTGCCAGCAAAACTAGCGGGAGAGGGTGGGACGAGCAGTACGTC. Residues: CASKTSGRGWDEQYV.

J is TRBJ1-5 and V is TRBV30, with D maybe TRBD1 (5 bases). Between the trimmed V and J ends, which lost 1 base and 4 bases, there was a span of 11 bases. The CDR3 is 14 amino acids. The V gene's germline CDR1 is GTSNPN and CDR2 SVGIG (reference sequence). CDR3 region: CAWSDRGPNQPQHF. The CDR3 DNA is TGTGCCTGGAGTGACCGGGGCCCAAATCAGCCCCAGCATTTT. Together with reference TRBV30 and TRBJ1-5, the CDR3 gives the full variable domain: SQTIHQWPATLVQPVGSPLSLECTVEGTSNPNLYWYRQAAGRGLQLLFYSVGIGQISSEVPQNLSASRPQDRQFILSSKKLLLSDSGFYLCAWSDRGPNQPQHFGDGTRLSIL.

This clone showed up just a few times. The rearrangement links TRBV7-9 to TRBJ1-5; weak D call: TRBD1 (6 bases). This CDR3 region has 14 residues. CDR1 is SEHNR, CDR2 FQNEAQ, per germline (reference sequence). With 7 bases removed from V and 2 bases from J, the gap between germline ends came to 12 bases. CDR3 in amino acids: CASTTGIGNQPQHF. CDR3 sequence (DNA): TGTGCCAGCACTACAGGGATTGGCAATCAGCCCCAGCATTTT.

V and J are TRBV6-6 and TRBJ1-3, with D unclear. V was cut by 2 bases and J by 0 bases, with 11 bases left in between. This CDR3 contains 16 residues. CDR1 and CDR2 from the germline V gene are MNHNY and SVGAGI (reference sequence). The CDR3 DNA is TGTGCCAGCAGTTACGCCCCAAGGATCTCTGGAAACACCATATATTTT. Translating gives CASSYAPRISGNTIYF.

This sequence joins TRBV19 and TRBJ1-2; D remains ambiguous. Trimming cost V 7 bases and J 5 bases, with 11 bases left between them. This CDR3 region has 12 residues. In germline, CDR1 is LNHDA, CDR2 SQIVND (reference sequence). The CDR3 DNA follows: TGTGCCAGTACCCTCCATGAATATGGCTACACCTTC. It translates to CASTLHEYGYTF.

This clone has only a few counts. The CDR3 spells CASSQDRQEWNIQYF. In nucleotides, the CDR3 is TGTGCCAGCAGCCAAGATCGGCAGGAGTGGAACATTCAGTACTTC. The chain couples TRBV4-2 to TRBJ2-4, with no clear D. V was cut by 0 bases and J by 7 bases, with 13 bases left in between. Germline V gives CDR1 LGHNA, CDR2 YNFKEQ. The CDR3 has 15 residues.

This clone was counted a few times. This chain connects TRBV7-2 to TRBJ2-7, with TRBD1 as a possible D gene (5 bases). CDR3 length: 13 amino acids. V gave up 3 bases and J gave up 3 bases, with 9 bases separating them. From germline, CDR1 is SGHTA and CDR2 FQGNSA. CDR3 in amino acids: CASSLTESYEQYF. Here the CDR3 DNA reads TGTGCCAGCAGCTTGACAGAGAGCTACGAGCAGTACTTC.

The chain links TRBV9 to TRBJ1-2; 7 positions agree with TRBD1. CDR1 is SGDLS and CDR2 is YYNGEE in the germline V gene. CDR3 length: 14 amino acids. V lost 3 bases, J lost 4 bases, and 6 bases stayed unmatched. The CDR3 nucleotides are TGTGCCAGCAGCGCAGGGGGAAGGAGCTATGGCTACACCTTC. Protein product: CASSAGGRSYGYTF.

Concerning this clone itself: This specimen includes other DNA sequences encoding the same CDR3. The chain recombines TRBV7-2 with TRBJ2-7, with D unclear. Looked up from germline, CDR1 is SGHTA and CDR2 is FQGNSA. The V gene lost 5 bases and the J gene lost 4 bases, with 9 bases spanning the gap. The CDR3 length is 12 residues. The CDR3 loop is CASSLLGYEQYF. CDR3 sequence (DNA): TGTGCCAGCAGCCTCCTGGGATACGAGCAGTACTTC.

The rearrangement uses TRBV4-3 and TRBJ1-2; 7 nucleotides agree with TRBD1. The CDR3 covers 16 residues. Germline V CDR1 and CDR2: LGHNA, YSLEER. The trim removed 2 bases at V and 4 bases at J, leaving 10 bases unmatched. CDR3 bases: TGCGCCAGCAGCCAACACACAGGGGACGTTGGCTATGGCTACACCTTC. Translated, it gives CASSQHTGDVGYGYTF.

This clone appeared a few times. This chain joins TRBV30 and TRBJ2-2, with D perhaps matching TRBD1 (6 bases). The CDR3 covers 14 residues. Deletions cut 3 bases from V and 3 bases from J, with 11 bases between. Germline-derived CDR1 and CDR2 are GTSNPN and SVGIG (reference sequence). CDR3 in amino acids: CAWRVRTDTGELFF. In DNA, the CDR3 is TGTGCCTGGAGAGTTCGGACAGACACCGGGGAGCTGTTTTTT.

The CDR3 bases are TGTGCCAGCAGTGACTTGAGGGATGAGCAGTTCTTC. Amino acids: CASSDLRDEQFF. The chain couples TRBV6-4 to TRBJ2-1, with TRBD2 as a possible D gene (5 bases). Trimming shortened V by 1 base and J by 8 bases, and 6 bases separated the two germline ends. Germline CDR1 and CDR2: MRHNA and SNTAGT. This CDR3 is built from 12 residues.

This clone was seen a few times. The chain joins TRBV2 to TRBJ2-1, with 10 bases aligning to TRBD2. CDR1 is SNHLY, CDR2 FYNNEI, per germline. This CDR3 comprises 15 residues. Unmatched junction bases numbered 6, after V lost 6 bases and J lost 4 bases. CDR3 sequence reads: CASRRLAGAYNEQFF. Here the CDR3 DNA reads TGTGCCAGCAGACGGCTAGCGGGGGCATACAATGAGCAGTTCTTC. Complete variable domain (other parts from reference TRBV2 and TRBJ2-1): EPEVTQTPSHQVTQMGQEVILRCVPISNHLYFYWYRQILGQKVEFLVSFYNNEISEKSEIFDDQFSVERPDGSNFTLKIRSTKLEDSAMYFCASRRLAGAYNEQFFGPGTRLTVL.

J is TRBJ2-5 and V is TRBV27, with D tentatively TRBD1 (5 bases). V was pared by 4 bases and J by 2 bases, with 11 bases between. The CDR3 loop spans 14 amino acids. The germline gives CDR1 MNHEY, CDR2 SMNVEV (reference sequence). The CDR3 loop reads CASSSLGQQETQYF. As DNA, the CDR3 is TGTGCCAGCAGTTCCTTGGGGCAGCAAGAGACCCAGTACTTC.

V and J are TRBV6-5 and TRBJ2-1; D is undetermined. From germline, CDR1 is MNHEY and CDR2 SVGAGI. The V gene lost 8 bases and the J gene lost 8 bases, with 13 bases spanning the gap. The CDR3 loop spans 12 amino acids. The DNA for the CDR3 is TGTGCCAGCCGGCGGCCCGGCGATGAGCAGTTCTTC. Protein sequence: CASRRPGDEQFF.

J is TRBJ2-5 and V is TRBV7-3, with 8 bases identical to TRBD1. This CDR3 comprises 15 residues. V trimming: 1 base; J trimming: 5 bases; junction bases outside the gene matches: 6. Germline CDR1 SGHTA, CDR2 FQGTGA. DNA for the CDR3: TGTGCCAGCAGCTTAATGGGACAGGTATCGGAGACCCAGTACTTC. Encoded protein: CASSLMGQVSETQYF.

This clone was found many times. The chain joins TRBV30 to TRBJ2-7; 13 nucleotides line up with TRBD2. The J segment lost 0 bases and the V segment lost 6 bases, leaving 11 bases of the junction unmatched. The CDR3 runs 17 residues. Germline V lookup: CDR1 GTSNPN, CDR2 SVGIG (reference sequence). The DNA of the CDR3 is TGTGCCTGTCCCCGACTAGCGGGAGGACCGAGCTCCTACGAGCAGTACGTC. It encodes CACPRLAGGPSSYEQYV.

This clone was recorded a few times. The CDR3 protein is CASSWGTGMDEAFF. The CDR3 DNA follows: TGTGCCAGCAGCTGGGGAACTGGGATGGACGAAGCTTTCTTT. The V and J genes are TRBV5-4 and TRBJ1-1; D is ambiguous. V lost 3 bases to trimming and J lost 8 bases, with 17 bases between them. The CDR3 runs 14 residues. Germline V lookup: CDR1 SGHNT, CDR2 YYREEE (reference sequence).

The gene calls are TRBV5-1 and TRBJ2-7; possibly TRBD1 for D (7 bases). The germline CDR1 and CDR2 sequences are SGHRS and YFSETQ. This CDR3 is 13 amino acids long. Trimming shortened V by 5 bases and J by 1 base, and 10 bases separated the two germline ends. As DNA, the CDR3 is TGCGCCAGCAGTCAGGGGGGATCCTACGAGCAGTACTTC. It encodes CASSQGGSYEQYF. Complete variable domain (other parts from reference TRBV5-1 and TRBJ2-7): KAGVTQTPRYLIKTRGQQVTLSCSPISGHRSVSWYQQTPGQGLQFLFEYFSETQRNKGNFPGRFSGRQFSNSRSEMNVSTLELGDSALYLCASSQGGSYEQYFGPGTRLTVT.

The rearrangement joins TRBV5-1 to TRBJ2-4; D possibly corresponds to TRBD2 (6 bases). Per germline, CDR1 SGHRS and CDR2 YFSETQ. The CDR3 consists of 14 residues. V gave up 2 bases and J gave up 8 bases, with 14 bases separating them. CDR3 in DNA: TGCGCCAGCAGCTTTGACCTAGCGACGGACATTCAGTACTTC. It is translated as CASSFDLATDIQYF.

This clone turned up a few times. This rearrangement joins TRBV20-1 to TRBJ2-3; 7 nucleotides line up with TRBD2. In germline, CDR1 is DFQATT, CDR2 SNEGSKA (reference sequence). The CDR3 runs 10 residues. The V and J ends lost 6 bases and 12 bases, in that order; junction bases with no gene match: 6. CDR3 sequence: CSAVGEGQYF. The CDR3 coding sequence is TGCAGTGCCGTCGGGGAGGGACAGTATTTT.

A few counts support this clone. The rearrangement links TRBV7-8 to TRBJ2-2, with 7 bases aligning to TRBD2. Looked up from germline, CDR1 is SGHVS and CDR2 is FQNEAQ. This CDR3 has 16 residues. V dropped 5 bases and J dropped 1; count of bases not matched to a gene: 7. CDR3 in DNA: TGTGCCAGCAGCATCTTAGCGGGCTTGAACACCGGGGAGCTGTTTTTT. This gives the protein CASSILAGLNTGELFF.

The rearrangement links TRBV9 to TRBJ2-1, with 9 positions matching TRBD2. The CDR3 has 15 amino acids. Unmatched junction bases numbered 8, after V lost 2 bases and J lost 8 bases. CDR1 and CDR2 (germline): SGDLS, YYNGEE. The DNA of the CDR3 is TGTGCCAGCAGCGTGGGTAGCGGGAGAAGCTATGAGCAGTTCTTC. Its protein is CASSVGSGRSYEQFF.

The chain carries TRBV7-2 and TRBJ2-6; 12 bases align to TRBD2. V dropped 9 bases and J dropped 0; count of bases not matched to a gene: 3. This CDR3 region has 16 residues. Looked up from germline, CDR1 is SGHTA and CDR2 is FQGNSA. The CDR3 DNA sequence: TGTGCCAGTGGACTAGCGGGATTCTCTGGGGCCAACGTCCTGACTTTC. Protein product: CASGLAGFSGANVLTF. The whole variable domain, filled in from reference TRBV7-2 and TRBJ2-6, reads GAGVSQSPSNKVTEKGKDVELRCDPISGHTALYWYRQSLGQGLEFLIYFQGNSAPDKSGLPSDRFSAERTGGSVSTLTIQRTQQEDSAVYLCASGLAGFSGANVLTFGAGSRLTVL.

This chain connects TRBV14 to TRBJ2-2; 12 bases align to TRBD2. This CDR3 is 16 amino acids long. Unmatched junction bases numbered 5, after V lost 4 bases and J lost 5 bases. Per germline, CDR1 SGHDN and CDR2 FVKESK. This chain's CDR3 is CASSPLAGGRTGELFF. Here the CDR3 DNA reads TGTGCCAGCAGCCCCCTAGCGGGAGGGCGGACCGGGGAGCTGTTTTTT.

This chain joins TRBV19 and TRBJ2-5, with D perhaps given as TRBD1 or TRBD2 (5 bases each). The CDR3 is 13 amino acids. With 9 bases removed from V and 5 bases from J, the gap between germline ends came to 16 bases. The germline CDR1 and CDR2 sequences are LNHDA and SQIVND (reference sequence). The CDR3 coding sequence is TGTGCCAGCTCGGGACGAGGGAGCGAGACCCAGTACTTC. The encoded protein is CASSGRGSETQYF.